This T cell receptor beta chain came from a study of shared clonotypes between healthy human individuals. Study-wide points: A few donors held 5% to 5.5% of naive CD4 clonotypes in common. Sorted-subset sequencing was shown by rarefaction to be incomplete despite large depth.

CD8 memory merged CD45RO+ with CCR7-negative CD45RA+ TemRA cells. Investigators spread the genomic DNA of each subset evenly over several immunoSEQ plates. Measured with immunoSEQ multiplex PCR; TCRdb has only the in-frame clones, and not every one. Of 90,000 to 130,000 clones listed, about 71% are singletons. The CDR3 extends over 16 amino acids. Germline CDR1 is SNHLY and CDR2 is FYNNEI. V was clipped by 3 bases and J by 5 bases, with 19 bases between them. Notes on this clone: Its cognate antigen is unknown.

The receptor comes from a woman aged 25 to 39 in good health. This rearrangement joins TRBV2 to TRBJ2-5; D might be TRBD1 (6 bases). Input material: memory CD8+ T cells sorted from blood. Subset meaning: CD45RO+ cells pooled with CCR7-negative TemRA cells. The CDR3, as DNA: TGTGCCAGCAGTGAGGTGGGGGCCACCCCGAGGGAGACCCAGTACTTC. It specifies CASSEVGATPRETQYF.